The table lists the clone carrying this T cell receptor beta chain with a few counts. The data stem from a study of CD8 T cells in ankylosing spondylitis. TCRdb reprocessed the 5' RACE reads with MiXCR, giving one entry per CDR3 protein. The sample consists of fewer than 150,000 distinct CDR3 sequences, about 7% of them appearing once. Trimming took 3 bases from V and 7 from J, leaving 13 bases between them. This CDR3 is 14 amino acids long. Germline values: CDR1 KGHSH, CDR2 LQKENI. Sequences were obtained from blood, either unsorted or a sorted T cell fraction (not recorded which). The TCR originated in a female donor with ankylosing spondylitis or in good health (not recorded which). The chain uses TRBV18 and TRBJ2-4, with a tentative D call TRBD1 (7 bases). The CDR3 DNA reads as TGTGCCAGCTCACCCACAGGGGAGGAGAACATTCAGTACTTC. This sequence encodes CASSPTGEENIQYF.